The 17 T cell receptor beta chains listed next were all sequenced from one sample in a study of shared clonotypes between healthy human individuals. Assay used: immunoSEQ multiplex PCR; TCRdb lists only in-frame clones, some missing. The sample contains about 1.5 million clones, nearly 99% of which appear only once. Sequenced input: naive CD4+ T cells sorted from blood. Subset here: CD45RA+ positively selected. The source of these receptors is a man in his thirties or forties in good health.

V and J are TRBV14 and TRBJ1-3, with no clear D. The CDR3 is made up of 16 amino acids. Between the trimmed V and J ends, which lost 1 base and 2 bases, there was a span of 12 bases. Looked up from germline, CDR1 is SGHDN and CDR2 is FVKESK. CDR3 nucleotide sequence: TGTGCCAGCAGCCAAGGACGCTCCCAAACTGGAAACACCATATATTTT. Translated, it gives CASSQGRSQTGNTIYF.

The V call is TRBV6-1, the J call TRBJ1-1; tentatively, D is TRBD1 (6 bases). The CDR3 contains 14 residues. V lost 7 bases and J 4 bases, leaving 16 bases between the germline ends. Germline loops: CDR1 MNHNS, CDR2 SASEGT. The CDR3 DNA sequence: TGTGCCAGCACCGAGCTGACGGGGGCCACTGAAGCTTTCTTT. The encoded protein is CASTELTGATEAFF.

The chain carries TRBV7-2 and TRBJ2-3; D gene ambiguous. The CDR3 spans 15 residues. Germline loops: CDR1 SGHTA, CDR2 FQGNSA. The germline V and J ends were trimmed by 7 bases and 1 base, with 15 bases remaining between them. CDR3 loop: CASNLEKPGTDTQYF. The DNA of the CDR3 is TGTGCCAGCAACCTCGAGAAGCCAGGCACAGATACGCAGTATTTT.

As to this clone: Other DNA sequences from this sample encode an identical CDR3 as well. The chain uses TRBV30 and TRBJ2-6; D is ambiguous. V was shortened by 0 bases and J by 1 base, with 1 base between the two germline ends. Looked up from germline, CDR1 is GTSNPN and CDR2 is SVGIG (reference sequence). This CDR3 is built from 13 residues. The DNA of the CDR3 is TGTGCCTGGAGTGTATCTGGGGCCAACGTCCTGACTTTC. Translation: CAWSVSGANVLTF.

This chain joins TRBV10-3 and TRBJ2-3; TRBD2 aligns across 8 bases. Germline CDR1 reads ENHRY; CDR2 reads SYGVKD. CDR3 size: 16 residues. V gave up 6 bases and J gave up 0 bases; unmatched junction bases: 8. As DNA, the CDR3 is TGTGCCATCAGAGAGAGAGCGGGGGCTAGCACAGATACGCAGTATTTT. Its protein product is CAIRERAGASTDTQYF.

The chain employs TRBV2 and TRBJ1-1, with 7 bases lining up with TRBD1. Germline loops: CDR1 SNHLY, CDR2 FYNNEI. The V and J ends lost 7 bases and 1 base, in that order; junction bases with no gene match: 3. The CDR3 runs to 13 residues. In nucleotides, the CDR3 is TGTGCCAGCATCGAGGGGGCGAACACTGAAGCTTTCTTT. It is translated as CASIEGANTEAFF.

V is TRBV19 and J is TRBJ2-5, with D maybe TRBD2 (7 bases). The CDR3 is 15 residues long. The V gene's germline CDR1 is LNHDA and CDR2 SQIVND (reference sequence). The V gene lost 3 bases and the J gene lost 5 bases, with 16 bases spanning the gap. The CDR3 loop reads CASSIGGAGDETQYF. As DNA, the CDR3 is TGTGCCAGTAGTATTGGGGGGGCGGGTGACGAGACCCAGTACTTC.

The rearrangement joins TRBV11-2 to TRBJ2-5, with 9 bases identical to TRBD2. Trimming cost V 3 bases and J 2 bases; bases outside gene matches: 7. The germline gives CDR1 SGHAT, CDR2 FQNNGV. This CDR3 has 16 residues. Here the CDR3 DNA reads TGTGCCAGCAGCTTGGGGCTTAGCGGGAGACAAGAGACCCAGTACTTC. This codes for CASSLGLSGRQETQYF.

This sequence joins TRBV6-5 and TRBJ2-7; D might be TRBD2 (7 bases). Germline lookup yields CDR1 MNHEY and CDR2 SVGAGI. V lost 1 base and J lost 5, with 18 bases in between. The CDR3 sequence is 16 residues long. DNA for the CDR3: TGTGCCAGCAGTTACTTAAAACGGGGGGCGTTTGACGAGCAGTACTTC. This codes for CASSYLKRGAFDEQYF.

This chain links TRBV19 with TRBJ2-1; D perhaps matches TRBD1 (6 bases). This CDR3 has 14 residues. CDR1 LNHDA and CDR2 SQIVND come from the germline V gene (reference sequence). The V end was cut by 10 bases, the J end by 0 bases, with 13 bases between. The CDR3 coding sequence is TGTGCCACCGAGGGGGTAAGCTCCTACAATGAGCAGTTCTTC. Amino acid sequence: CATEGVSSYNEQFF.

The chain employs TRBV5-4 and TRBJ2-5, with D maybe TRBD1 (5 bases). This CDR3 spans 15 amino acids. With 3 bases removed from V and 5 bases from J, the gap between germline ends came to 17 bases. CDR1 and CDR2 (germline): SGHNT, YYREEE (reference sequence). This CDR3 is CASSSGHSVGETQYF. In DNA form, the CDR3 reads TGTGCCAGCAGCTCAGGACACAGTGTGGGGGAGACCCAGTACTTC. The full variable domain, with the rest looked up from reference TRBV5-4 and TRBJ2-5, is ETGVTQSPTHLIKTRGQQVTLRCSSQSGHNTVSWYQQALGQGPQFIFQYYREEENGRGNFPPRFSGLQFPNYSSELNVNALELDDSALYLCASSSGHSVGETQYFGPGTRLLVL.

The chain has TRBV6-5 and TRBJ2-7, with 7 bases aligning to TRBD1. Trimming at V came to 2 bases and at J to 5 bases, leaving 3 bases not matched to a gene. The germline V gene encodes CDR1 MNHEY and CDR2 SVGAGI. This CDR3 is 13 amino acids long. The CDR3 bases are TGTGCCAGCAGTTACCCGACAGGGAACGAGCAGTACTTC. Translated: CASSYPTGNEQYF.

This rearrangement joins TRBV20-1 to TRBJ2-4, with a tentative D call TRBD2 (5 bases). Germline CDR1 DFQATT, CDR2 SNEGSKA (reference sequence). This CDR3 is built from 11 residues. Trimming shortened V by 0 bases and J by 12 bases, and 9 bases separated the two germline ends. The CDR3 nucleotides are TGCAGTGCTAGAGAGAGGGTCTATCAGTACTTC. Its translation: CSARERVYQYF.

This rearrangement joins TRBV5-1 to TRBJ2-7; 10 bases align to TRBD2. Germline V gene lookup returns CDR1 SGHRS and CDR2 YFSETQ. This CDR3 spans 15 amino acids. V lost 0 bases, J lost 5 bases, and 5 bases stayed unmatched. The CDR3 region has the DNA TGCGCCAGCAGCTTGGCGTCTAGCGGGAGCCACGAGCAGTACTTC. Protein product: CASSLASSGSHEQYF. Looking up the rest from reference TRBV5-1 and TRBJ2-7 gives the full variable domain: KAGVTQTPRYLIKTRGQQVTLSCSPISGHRSVSWYQQTPGQGLQFLFEYFSETQRNKGNFPGRFSGRQFSNSRSEMNVSTLELGDSALYLCASSLASSGSHEQYFGPGTRLTVT.

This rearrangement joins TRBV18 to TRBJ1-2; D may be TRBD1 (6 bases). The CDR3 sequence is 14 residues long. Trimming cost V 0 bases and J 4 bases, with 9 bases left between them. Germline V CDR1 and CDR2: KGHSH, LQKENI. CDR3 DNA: TGTGCCAGCTCACCACCTTCCAGGGGCTATGGCTACACCTTC. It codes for CASSPPSRGYGYTF.

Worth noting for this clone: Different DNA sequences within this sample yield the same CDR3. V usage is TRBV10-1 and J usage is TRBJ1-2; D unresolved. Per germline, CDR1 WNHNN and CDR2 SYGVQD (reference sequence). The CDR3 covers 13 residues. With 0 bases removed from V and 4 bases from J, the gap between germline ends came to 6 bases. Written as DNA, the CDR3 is TGCGCCAGCAGTGAGTCGGGAGGCTATGGCTACACCTTC. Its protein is CASSESGGYGYTF.

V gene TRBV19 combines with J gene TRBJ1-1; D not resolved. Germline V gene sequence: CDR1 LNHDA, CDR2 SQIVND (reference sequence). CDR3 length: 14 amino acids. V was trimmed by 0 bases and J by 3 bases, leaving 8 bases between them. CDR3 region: CASSIDRKYTEAFF. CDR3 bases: TGTGCCAGTAGTATAGATCGGAAGTACACTGAAGCTTTCTTT.